The T cell receptor beta chain described here comes from a study of OX40 agonist ivuxolimab in advanced cancers. Study overall: Ivuxolimab doses were 0.01, 0.1, 0.3, 1.5, 3 or 10 mg/kg every 2 weeks. Two cutaneous melanoma patients and one hepatocellular carcinoma patient, three in all, had partial responses.

The V gene lost 4 bases and the J gene lost 5 bases, with 17 bases spanning the gap. Germline V lookup: CDR1 MNHNY, CDR2 SVGAGI (reference sequence). The CDR3 consists of 15 residues. In the case of this clone: The antigen remains undetermined.

Study conclusions and caveats: CD4+ and CD8+ blood T cells expanded clonally by week 6 at 0.1 to 3.0 mg/kg. Clonal expansion among partial responders at 0.1-3.0 mg/kg ranked near the lowest.

Some clones are missing from TCRdb's copy, which holds only in-frame ones; the method was immunoSEQ multiplex PCR. The data contain about 64,000 clones, around 84% of them singletons. Sequencing used CD4+ or CD8+ T cells sorted from blood, obtained in a trial of the OX40 agonist ivuxolimab. This chain links TRBV6-6 with TRBJ2-5; the D gene is possibly TRBD2 (6 bases). The source of this sequence is an adult with an advanced solid tumor such as melanoma, head and neck, liver or kidney cancer. The CDR3 region is CASSSSPPRGETQYF. For the CDR3, the DNA is TGTGCCAGCAGTTCCAGTCCCCCTCGGGGGGAGACCCAGTACTTC.